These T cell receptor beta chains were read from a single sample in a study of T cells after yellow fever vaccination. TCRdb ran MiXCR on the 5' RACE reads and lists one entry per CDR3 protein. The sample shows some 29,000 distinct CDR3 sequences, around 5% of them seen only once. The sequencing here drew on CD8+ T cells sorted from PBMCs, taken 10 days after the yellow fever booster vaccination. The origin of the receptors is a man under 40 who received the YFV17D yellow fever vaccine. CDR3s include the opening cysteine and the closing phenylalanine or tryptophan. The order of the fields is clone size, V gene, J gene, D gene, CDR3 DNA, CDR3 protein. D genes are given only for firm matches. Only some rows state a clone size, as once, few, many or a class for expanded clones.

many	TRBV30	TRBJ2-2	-	TGTGCCTGGAGTGAGGGGGAGCTGTTTTTT	CAWSEGELFF
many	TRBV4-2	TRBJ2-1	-	TGTGCCAGCAGCCAAGGATATATCGCGGGCAATGAGCAGTTCTTC	CASSQGYIAGNEQFF
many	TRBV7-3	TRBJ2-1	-	TGTGCCAGCAGCTTATATGAGCAGTTCTTC	CASSLYEQFF
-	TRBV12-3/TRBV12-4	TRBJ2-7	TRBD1	TGTGCCAGCAGTTTTAGGACAGGGAAGGACGAGCAGTACTTC	CASSFRTGKDEQYF
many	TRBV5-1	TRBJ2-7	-	TGCGCCAGCTCCCCCGGGTTAACCTACGAGCAGTACTTC	CASSPGLTYEQYF
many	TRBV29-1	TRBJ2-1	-	TGCAGCGTTGAAGGGGTCGGGGGCTTTATCTTGGATGAGCAGTTCTTC	CSVEGVGGFILDEQFF
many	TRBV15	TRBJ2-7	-	TGTGCCACCAGTAACAGGAGGACCTACGAGCAGTACTTC	CATSNRRTYEQYF
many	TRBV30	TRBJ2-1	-	TGTGCCTGGAGTAGAATAGCCTTAATGGATGAGCAGTTCTTC	CAWSRIALMDEQFF
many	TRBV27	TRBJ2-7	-	TGTGCCAGCAGTTTCGGGCAGGGATATACCTACGAGCAGTACTTC	CASSFGQGYTYEQYF
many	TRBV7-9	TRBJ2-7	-	TGTGCCAGCCGGAGAGGAGGAACCTACGAGCAGTACTTC	CASRRGGTYEQYF
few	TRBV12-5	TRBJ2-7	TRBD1	TGTGCTAGCGCTCCCGGGACAGCCTACGAGCAGTACTTC	CASAPGTAYEQYF
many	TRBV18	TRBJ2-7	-	TGTGCCAGCTCACCTTCGGACGGCTACGAGCAGTACTTC	CASSPSDGYEQYF
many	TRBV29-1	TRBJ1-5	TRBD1	TGCAGCGTTCGGGACAGTAGTAATCAGCCCCAGCATTTT	CSVRDSSNQPQHF
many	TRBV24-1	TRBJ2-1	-	TGTGCCACCAGTGATACTAGATCTGTGCAGTTCTTC	CATSDTRSVQFF
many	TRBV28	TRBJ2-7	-	TGTGCCAGCAGTCCTGACCCTCCTCTGGGCTACGAGCAGTACTTC	CASSPDPPLGYEQYF
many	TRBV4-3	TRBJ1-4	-	TGCGCCAGCAGCCAAGAATCCGGCCTGGGGGGTGAAAAACTGTTTTTT	CASSQESGLGGEKLFF
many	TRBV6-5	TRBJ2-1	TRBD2	TGTGCCAGCAGTTACTCGCAATCTTTTGAGACTAGCTTCGTCCATGAGCAGTTCTTC	CASSYSQSFETSFVHEQFF
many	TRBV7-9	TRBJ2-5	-	TGTGCCAGCAGCGACTCAGCGGCTCAAGAGGCCCAGTACTTC	CASSDSAAQEAQYF
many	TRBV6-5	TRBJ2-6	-	TGTGCCAGCAGTTACGCCAGGGGTCCCGATTCTGGGGCCAACGTCCTGACTTTC	CASSYARGPDSGANVLTF
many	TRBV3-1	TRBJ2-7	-	TGTGCCAGCAGCCACCCAGCCACCTACGAGCAGTACTTC	CASSHPATYEQYF
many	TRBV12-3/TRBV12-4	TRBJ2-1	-	TGTGCCAGCAGTCTCCCCGGGACCAGGCACAATGAGCAGTTCTTC	CASSLPGTRHNEQFF
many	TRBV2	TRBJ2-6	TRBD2	TGTGCCAGCAGTCAAGCGGGAGGGAACTCTGGGGCCAACGTCCTGACTTTC	CASSQAGGNSGANVLTF
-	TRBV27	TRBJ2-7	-	TGTGCCAGCAGTTTACCCACACTAGGGGGTGGTCTATTCTACGAGCAGTACTTC	CASSLPTLGGGLFYEQYF
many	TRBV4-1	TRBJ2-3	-	TGCGCCAGCAGCCAAGTATGGGGACAAGGAGATACGCAGTATTTT	CASSQVWGQGDTQYF
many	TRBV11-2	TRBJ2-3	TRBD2	TGTGCCAGCAGTTCCGGGACTAGCGGAACCTATATCGCAGATACGCAGTATTTT	CASSSGTSGTYIADTQYF
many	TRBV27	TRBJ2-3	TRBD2	TGTGCCAGCAGTGGCTTAGCGGGGGCGGCCACAGATACGCAGTATTTT	CASSGLAGAATDTQYF
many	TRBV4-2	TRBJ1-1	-	TGTGCCAGCAGCCAAGGGCAGGGAGCGAGTGAAGCTTTCTTT	CASSQGQGASEAFF